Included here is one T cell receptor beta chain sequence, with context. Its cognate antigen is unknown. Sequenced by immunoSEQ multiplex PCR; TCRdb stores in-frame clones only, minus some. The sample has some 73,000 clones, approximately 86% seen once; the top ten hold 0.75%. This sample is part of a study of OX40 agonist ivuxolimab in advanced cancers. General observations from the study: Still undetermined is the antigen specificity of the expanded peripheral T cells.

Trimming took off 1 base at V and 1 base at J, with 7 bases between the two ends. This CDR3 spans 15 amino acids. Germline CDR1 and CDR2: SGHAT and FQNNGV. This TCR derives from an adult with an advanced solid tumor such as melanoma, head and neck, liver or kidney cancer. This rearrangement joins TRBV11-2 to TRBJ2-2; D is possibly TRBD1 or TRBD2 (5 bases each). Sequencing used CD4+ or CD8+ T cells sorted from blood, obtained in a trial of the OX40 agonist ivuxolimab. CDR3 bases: TGTGCCAGCAGCTTAGCGAGGGGGAACACCGGGGAGCTGTTTTTT. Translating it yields CASSLARGNTGELFF.